This T cell receptor (beta chain) was documented in a study of T-cell memory formation after mild COVID-19. Sample barcodes and UMIs were carried by the TCR alpha and TCR beta cDNA libraries that 5'RACE generated with constant-segment primers. MiXCR, applied by TCRdb to the 5' RACE reads, yields one record per CDR3 protein. The sample records 360,000 or so distinct CDR3 sequences, 25% to 30% being singletons. The germline gives CDR1 SGHRS, CDR2 YFSETQ. Trimming took off 2 bases at V and 0 bases at J, with 11 bases between the two ends. The CDR3 has 16 amino acids. V gene TRBV5-1 combines with J gene TRBJ1-4; D not resolved. The receptor was derived from an adult woman who had mild COVID-19 (a few samples of this study predate the infection). Cell type and time point are not known. Sequencing was done on a sample of PBMCs or a T cell subset sorted from them (not recorded which). CDR3 residues: CASSFWTAATNEKLFF. The CDR3 DNA reads TGCGCCAGCAGCTTCTGGACGGCAGCAACTAATGAAAAACTGTTTTTT. The full variable domain, with the rest looked up from reference TRBV5-1 and TRBJ1-4, is KAGVTQTPRYLIKTRGQQVTLSCSPISGHRSVSWYQQTPGQGLQFLFEYFSETQRNKGNFPGRFSGRQFSNSRSEMNVSTLELGDSALYLCASSFWTAATNEKLFFGSGTQLSVL.